A single sample gave rise to the 7 T cell receptor beta chains below, sequenced in a study of cytomegalovirus exposure and HLA in healthy donors. The PCR was carried out with 60 Vbeta primers and 13 Jbeta primers. Produced via immunoSEQ multiplex PCR; TCRdb's table is partial and in-frame only. This table holds roughly 67,000 clones, around three quarters found once. Input material: PBMCs. Every receptor here comes from a man aged 60-69 years in good health and CMV-seropositive.

J is TRBJ2-1 and V is TRBV5-1; D may be TRBD2 (7 bases). V was pared by 5 bases and J by 4 bases, with 13 bases between. From germline, CDR1 is SGHRS and CDR2 YFSETQ. CDR3 size: 14 residues. The CDR3 loop reads CASSGGGQYNEQFF. The CDR3 DNA reads as TGCGCCAGCAGTGGCGGGGGCCAATACAATGAGCAGTTCTTC.

This sequence joins TRBV4-2 and TRBJ2-1; TRBD2 matches at 11 bases. Germline assignment: CDR1 LGHNA and CDR2 YNFKEQ. V was clipped by 7 bases and J by 6 bases; unmatched bases: 11. The CDR3 runs 16 residues. CDR3 sequence reads: CASTPEGLAGLNEQFF. DNA of the CDR3: TGTGCCAGCACCCCTGAAGGACTAGCGGGCCTCAATGAGCAGTTCTTC.

This chain connects TRBV7-9 to TRBJ2-1, with 15 bases identical to TRBD2. CDR3 length: 15 residues. Germline V gene lookup returns CDR1 SEHNR and CDR2 FQNEAQ (reference sequence). V was clipped by 6 bases and J by 10 bases; unmatched bases: 7. The CDR3 DNA reads TGTGCCAGCAGAACCCCCGGGACTAGCGGGAGGGAGCAGTTCTTC. Encoded protein: CASRTPGTSGREQFF.

The rearrangement joins TRBV5-4 to TRBJ2-2; 8 nucleotides line up with TRBD2. J gave up 5 bases and V 1 base, and 4 bases lay outside the gene matches. This CDR3 is built from 15 residues. CDR1 SGHNT and CDR2 YYREEE come from the germline V gene (reference sequence). CDR3 DNA sequence: TGTGCCAGCAGCTTGCCGGGAGGGCCTACCGGGGAGCTGTTTTTT. Translated: CASSLPGGPTGELFF.

The CDR3 coding sequence is TGTGCCAGCAGCTTCAAGCGGACAGATCAGAACACTGAAGCTTTCTTT. Protein sequence: CASSFKRTDQNTEAFF. The V and J genes are TRBV5-8 and TRBJ1-1; D perhaps matches TRBD1 (6 bases). With 2 bases removed from V and 1 base from J, the gap between germline ends came to 15 bases. Germline V gene sequence: CDR1 SGHTS, CDR2 YDEGEE. The CDR3 runs to 16 residues.

The CDR3 region is CASSVYGQRYEGTGELFF. The CDR3 DNA reads as TGTGCCAGCAGCGTTTACGGACAGAGGTACGAAGGCACCGGGGAGCTGTTTTTT. J is TRBJ2-2 and V is TRBV27; weak D call: TRBD1 (6 bases). Germline CDR1 and CDR2: MNHEY and SMNVEV (reference sequence). There are 18 residues in the CDR3. The ends were cut back, 6 bases at V and 4 bases at J, with 24 bases in the middle.

The genes are TRBV11-2 and TRBJ2-5; D might be TRBD1 (6 bases). The CDR3 loop spans 16 amino acids. The V and J ends lost 0 bases and 4 bases respectively, with 15 bases between them. CDR1 is SGHAT, CDR2 FQNNGV, per germline. The CDR3 sequence: CASSLELRTRGETQYF. Written as DNA, the CDR3 is TGTGCCAGCAGCTTAGAGCTCAGGACCAGGGGAGAGACCCAGTACTTC.